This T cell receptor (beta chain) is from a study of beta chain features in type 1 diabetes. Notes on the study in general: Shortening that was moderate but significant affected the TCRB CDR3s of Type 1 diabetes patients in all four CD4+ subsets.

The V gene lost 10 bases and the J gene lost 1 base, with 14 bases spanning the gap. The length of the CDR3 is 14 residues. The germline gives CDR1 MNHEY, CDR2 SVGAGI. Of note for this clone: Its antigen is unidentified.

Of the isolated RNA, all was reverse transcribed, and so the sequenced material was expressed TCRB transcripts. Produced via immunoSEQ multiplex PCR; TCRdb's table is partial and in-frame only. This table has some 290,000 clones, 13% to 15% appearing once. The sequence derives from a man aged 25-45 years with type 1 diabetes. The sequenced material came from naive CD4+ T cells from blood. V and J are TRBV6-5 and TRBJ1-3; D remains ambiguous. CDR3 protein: CATLGESSGNTIYF. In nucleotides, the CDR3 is TGTGCCACCCTCGGGGAGTCTTCTGGAAACACCATATATTTT.